This passage covers 26 T cell receptor beta chains from one sample sequenced in a study of Graves' ophthalmopathy and Graves' hyperthyroidism. Using RNA transcripts, the TCR beta CDR3 regions were amplified. In the first round, RT-PCR was carried out with HTBI primers, and a multiplex PCR formed the second round. TCRdb reprocessed the multiplex PCR reads with MiXCR, giving one entry per CDR3 protein. The sample contains a few hundred thousand distinct CDR3 sequences, 18% of which appear only once. The source material was peripheral blood. The receptors shown here come from a woman aged 18-29 years with Graves' ophthalmopathy.

There are many counts of this clonotype. This chain joins TRBV10-1 and TRBJ2-7, with D uncertain. Trimming stripped 4 bases from V and 1 base from J, with 11 bases between. CDR3 size: 14 residues. Germline CDR1 and CDR2: WNHNN and SYGVQD (reference sequence). For the CDR3, the DNA is TGCGCCAGCAGTGCGGACCAGCTATCCTACGAGCAGTACTTC. This sequence encodes CASSADQLSYEQYF.

V is TRBV6-1 and J is TRBJ2-7; either TRBD1 or TRBD2 may fit D (5 bases each). The CDR3 spans 13 residues. CDR1 is MNHNS and CDR2 is SASEGT in the germline V gene. Trimming removed 8 bases from V and 2 bases from J, with 13 bases in between. In DNA form, the CDR3 reads TGTGCCAGCGGGGCAGGGACGCCCTACGAGCAGTACTTC. Translated, it gives CASGAGTPYEQYF.

The V gene is TRBV7-2, the J gene TRBJ2-5; 7 bases line up with TRBD1. The CDR3 sequence is 16 residues long. Trimming took 2 bases from V and 0 from J; bases not matched to a gene: 6. Germline lookup yields CDR1 SGHTA and CDR2 FQGNSA. The CDR3 DNA follows: TGTGCCAGCAGCTTAAGAGGGGGCATAAACCAAGAGACCCAGTACTTC. This gives the protein CASSLRGGINQETQYF.

The chain uses TRBV20-1 and TRBJ1-3, with D perhaps matching TRBD1 (6 bases). Trimming left V 4 bases short and J 8 bases short, with 21 bases between. The CDR3 loop spans 15 amino acids. CDR1 is DFQATT, CDR2 SNEGSKA, per germline (reference sequence). CDR3 residues: CSAIPYGQNRDTIYF. DNA for the CDR3: TGCAGTGCTATCCCGTACGGACAGAACAGAGACACCATATATTTT.

The rearrangement uses TRBV12-3 or TRBV12-4 and TRBJ1-2; possibly TRBD1 for D (5 bases). V was trimmed by 4 bases and J by 4 bases, leaving 13 bases between them. The CDR3 spans 14 residues. CDR3 coding DNA: TGTGCCAGCAGTTCCTGGGGCAGAGCCTATGGCTACACCTTC. This encodes CASSSWGRAYGYTF.

This clonotype was observed at least ten times. The chain couples TRBV29-1 to TRBJ2-7; D is perhaps TRBD2 (6 bases). With 5 bases removed from V and 7 bases from J, the gap between germline ends came to 18 bases. Per germline, CDR1 SQVTM and CDR2 ANQGSEA. The CDR3 is made up of 13 amino acids. The CDR3 protein is CSVRTDYPGEQYF. The DNA of the CDR3 is TGCAGCGTTCGGACGGACTACCCAGGGGAGCAGTACTTC.

In its sample, this clonotype was seen a few times. A read error may explain this, as a much larger clone is one base away. This likely comes from a read error, as the CDR3 has no conserved phenylalanine or tryptophan at its end. The V gene is TRBV5-6, the J gene TRBJ1-1; unclear D gene. CDR3 length: 14 amino acids. Deletions cut 4 bases from V and 4 bases from J, with 14 bases between. Per the germline V gene, CDR1 is SGHDT and CDR2 is YYEEEE. Here the CDR3 reads CASSLPGRGTEAFL. The CDR3 coding sequence is TGTGCCAGCAGCCTCCCTGGACGGGGCACTGAAGCTTTCCTT.

The gene calls are TRBV6-2 or TRBV6-3 and TRBJ2-4, with 11 bases matching TRBD2. This CDR3 spans 15 amino acids. Germline V gene sequence: CDR1 MNHEY, CDR2 SVGEGT. With 2 bases clipped from V and 5 bases from J, the junction kept 2 bases outside the gene matches. The CDR3 DNA is TGTGCCAGCAGTTACGGGACTAGCGGAGAAAACATTCAGTACTTC. This gives the protein CASSYGTSGENIQYF.

In this sample, this clonotype turned up many times. The chain carries TRBV6-1 and TRBJ2-5, with 7 bases matching TRBD1. There are 14 residues in the CDR3. With 4 bases clipped from V and 1 base from J, the junction kept 3 bases outside the gene matches. Germline CDR1 reads MNHNS; CDR2 reads SASEGT. The CDR3 sequence: CASSVGGLQETQYF. CDR3 nucleotides: TGTGCCAGCAGTGTAGGGGGCCTCCAAGAGACCCAGTACTTC.

This clonotype has only a few counts. The CDR3 loop is CASSQDRETSGRAAGELFF. In nucleotides, the CDR3 is TGCGCCAGCAGCCAAGATCGGGAGACTAGCGGGAGGGCCGCCGGGGAGCTGTTTTTT. The rearrangement links TRBV4-1 to TRBJ2-2; 14 nucleotides align to TRBD2. There are 19 residues in the CDR3. The junction had 9 bases not matched to a gene; V was cut back by 0 bases and J by 6 bases. Germline assignment: CDR1 MGHRA and CDR2 YSYEKL.

This clonotype appeared many times. The chain uses TRBV6-2 or TRBV6-3 and TRBJ1-5; 7 nucleotides line up with TRBD1. Germline V CDR1 and CDR2: MNHEY, SVGEGT. The CDR3 extends over 15 amino acids. Trimming cost V 5 bases and J 6 bases; bases outside gene matches: 10. DNA for the CDR3: TGTGCCAGCAGTGCGACCGGGACAGAAGGTCAGCCCCAGCATTTT. This encodes CASSATGTEGQPQHF.

This clonotype was seen ten or more times. V is TRBV29-1 and J is TRBJ2-7; tentatively, D is TRBD2 (5 bases). V shed 0 bases and J shed 0 bases, with 12 bases lying between them. The germline V gene has CDR1 SQVTM and CDR2 ANQGSEA. CDR3 size: 15 residues. This CDR3 is CSVEDPHRGSYEQYF. The CDR3, as DNA: TGCAGCGTTGAAGATCCTCACCGGGGCTCCTACGAGCAGTACTTC.

This clonotype was observed many times. This sequence joins TRBV20-1 and TRBJ1-6; 7 bases agree with TRBD1. Germline-derived CDR1 and CDR2 are DFQATT and SNEGSKA (reference sequence). The CDR3 has 15 residues. J gave up 5 bases and V 4 bases, and 8 bases lay outside the gene matches. CDR3 residues: CSATGTVTNNSPLHF. For the CDR3, the DNA is TGCAGTGCTACTGGGACAGTAACAAATAATTCACCCCTCCACTTT.

This clonotype was counted at least ten times. The rearrangement joins TRBV25-1 to TRBJ1-6; unclear D gene. Trimming stripped 4 bases from V and 2 bases from J, with 9 bases between. CDR3 length: 15 amino acids. From germline, CDR1 is MGHDK and CDR2 SYGVNS. The CDR3 DNA is TGTGCCAGCAGTGGCATAGGCCCCTATAATTCACCCCTCCACTTT. This encodes CASSGIGPYNSPLHF.

At least ten counts were recorded for this clonotype. The CDR3 sequence is CASTGDTGELFF. The CDR3 region has the DNA TGCGCCAGTACAGGGGACACCGGGGAGCTGTTTTTT. This chain joins TRBV10-1 and TRBJ2-2, with 7 bases matching TRBD1. The germline V gene has CDR1 WNHNN and CDR2 SYGVQD (reference sequence). Trimming removed 9 bases from V and 3 bases from J; junction bases left unmatched: 1. This CDR3 contains 12 residues.

This clonotype was detected ten times or more. This rearrangement joins TRBV19 to TRBJ1-1; 8 nucleotides align to TRBD1. Trimming at V came to 5 bases and at J to 8 bases, leaving 13 bases not matched to a gene. The CDR3 has 15 amino acids. CDR1 is LNHDA and CDR2 is SQIVND in the germline V gene (reference sequence). CDR3 in DNA: TGTGCCAGTAGTGTTGGACAGGGTGGTCCAGGAGAAGCTTTCTTT. Amino acids: CASSVGQGGPGEAFF.

This chain connects TRBV29-1 to TRBJ2-7, with TRBD2 matching 11 bases. The CDR3 is 14 residues long. V shed 6 bases, J shed 3 bases, and the junction held 7 bases outside the gene matches. Germline loops: CDR1 SQVTM, CDR2 ANQGSEA. The CDR3 reads CSVKTSGVFYEQYF. The CDR3 bases are TGCAGCGTGAAGACTAGCGGGGTTTTCTACGAGCAGTACTTC.

In its sample, this clonotype was seen many times. The genes are TRBV28 and TRBJ2-5; weak D call: TRBD1 (6 bases). The CDR3 length is 11 residues. V lost 9 bases to trimming and J lost 8 bases, with 13 bases between them. CDR1 is MDHEN, CDR2 SYDVKM, per germline. CDR3 DNA: TGTGCCAGTACTACAGGGTTAACCCAGTACTTC. Translation gives CASTTGLTQYF.

This clonotype was counted at least ten times. The chain couples TRBV20-1 to TRBJ1-5; TRBD1 matches 7 bases. Germline values: CDR1 DFQATT, CDR2 SNEGSKA (reference sequence). J was trimmed by 5 bases and V by 1 base; bases with no gene match: 2. The CDR3 totals 13 residues. Written as DNA, the CDR3 is TGCAGTGCTAGAGGACAGGGCTATCAGCCCCAGCATTTT. Translation: CSARGQGYQPQHF.

The chain combines TRBV28 with TRBJ1-5, with 7 bases lining up with TRBD1. Trimming cost V 2 bases and J 0 bases; bases outside gene matches: 4. Germline lookup yields CDR1 MDHEN and CDR2 SYDVKM. CDR3 length: 16 amino acids. The DNA of the CDR3 is TGTGCCAGCAGTTTAGCGACAGGGCATAGCAATCAGCCCCAGCATTTT. This encodes CASSLATGHSNQPQHF. Combining the CDR3 with reference TRBV28 and TRBJ1-5 gives the whole variable domain DVKVTQSSRYLVKRTGEKVFLECVQDMDHENMFWYRQDPGLGLRLIYFSYDVKMKEKGDIPEGYSVSREKKERFSLILESASTNQTSMYLCASSLATGHSNQPQHFGDGTRLSIL.

This clonotype was found many times. The rearrangement uses TRBV6-2 or TRBV6-3 and TRBJ1-5, with 9 bases matching TRBD1. The CDR3 spans 16 residues. Germline trimming cut 6 bases from V and 1 base from J; bases unmatched to any gene: 7. The V gene's germline CDR1 is MNHEY and CDR2 SVGEGT. In nucleotides, the CDR3 is TGTGCCAGCAGATTATCCGACAGGGGGAGCAATCAGCCCCAGCATTTT. Protein: CASRLSDRGSNQPQHF.

This rearrangement joins TRBV6-5 to TRBJ1-2; D gene unclear. The V and J ends lost 5 bases and 8 bases respectively, with 6 bases between them. This CDR3 spans 10 amino acids. Germline CDR1 reads MNHEY; CDR2 reads SVGAGI. The CDR3 DNA sequence: TGTGCCAGCAGTAGACGGGGCTACACCTTC. This sequence encodes CASSRRGYTF.

In this sample, this clonotype turned up many times. The rearrangement joins TRBV12-3 or TRBV12-4 to TRBJ2-7, with a tentative D call TRBD2 (6 bases). Trimming took 5 bases from V and 3 from J, leaving 14 bases between them. There are 14 residues in the CDR3. The CDR3 DNA reads TGTGCCAGCAGTATGGCGGGGTTCGGCTACGAGCAGTACTTC. This encodes CASSMAGFGYEQYF.

This clonotype was seen repeatedly, ten times or more. V usage is TRBV15 and J usage is TRBJ2-5; tentatively, D is TRBD2 (6 bases). Germline V gene lookup returns CDR1 LNHNV and CDR2 YYDKDF (reference sequence). V was pared by 5 bases and J by 5 bases, with 21 bases between. CDR3 length: 16 residues. CDR3 amino acids: CATSSTPRGAGETQYF. In nucleotides, the CDR3 is TGTGCCACCAGCTCCACCCCGCGCGGGGCAGGGGAGACCCAGTACTTC. Together with reference TRBV15 and TRBJ2-5, the CDR3 gives the full variable domain: DAMVIQNPRYQVTQFGKPVTLSCSQTLNHNVMYWYQQKSSQAPKLLFHYYDKDFNNEADTPDNFQSRRPNTSFCFLDIRSPGLGDTAMYLCATSSTPRGAGETQYFGPGTRLLVL.

This clonotype was found many times. The chain uses TRBV25-1 and TRBJ2-2, with D perhaps TRBD1 (6 bases). CDR1 MGHDK and CDR2 SYGVNS come from the germline V gene. The CDR3 sequence is 19 residues long. Trimming removed 4 bases at V and 1 base at J, with 22 bases between. The CDR3 DNA is TGTGCCAGCAGTGGGAATTCCCTCCAGACAGGCAAGAACACCGGGGAGCTGTTTTTT. Its translation is CASSGNSLQTGKNTGELFF.

The chain recombines TRBV11-2 with TRBJ2-7; D is possibly TRBD1 or TRBD2 (6 bases each). Trimming cost V 0 bases and J 4 bases, with 13 bases left between them. The germline CDR1 and CDR2 sequences are SGHAT and FQNNGV. The length of the CDR3 is 15 residues. CDR3 loop: CASSLEGGSGYEQYF. The CDR3 coding sequence is TGTGCCAGCAGCTTAGAGGGGGGCTCGGGGTACGAGCAGTACTTC.